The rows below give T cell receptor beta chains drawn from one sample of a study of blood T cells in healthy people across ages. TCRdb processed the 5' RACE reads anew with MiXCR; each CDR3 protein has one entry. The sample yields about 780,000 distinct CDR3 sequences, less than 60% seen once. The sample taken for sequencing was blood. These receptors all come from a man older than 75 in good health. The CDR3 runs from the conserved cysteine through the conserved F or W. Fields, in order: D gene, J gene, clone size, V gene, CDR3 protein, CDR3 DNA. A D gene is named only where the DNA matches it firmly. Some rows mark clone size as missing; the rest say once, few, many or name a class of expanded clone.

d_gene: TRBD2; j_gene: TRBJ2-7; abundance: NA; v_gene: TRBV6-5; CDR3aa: CASGGGPSRNEQYF; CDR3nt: TGTGCCAGTGGGGGAGGGCCTTCTCGTAACGAGCAGTACTTC
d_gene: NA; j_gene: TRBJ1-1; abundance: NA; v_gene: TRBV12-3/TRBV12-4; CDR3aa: CASTGGLNTEAFF; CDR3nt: TGTGCCAGTACGGGGGGCCTGAACACTGAAGCTTTCTTT
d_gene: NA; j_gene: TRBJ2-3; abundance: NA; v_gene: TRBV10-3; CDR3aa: CAISESSISGWNPSTQYF; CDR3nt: TGTGCCATCAGCGAGTCCTCTATAAGCGGGTGGAACCCCAGTACGCAGTATTTT
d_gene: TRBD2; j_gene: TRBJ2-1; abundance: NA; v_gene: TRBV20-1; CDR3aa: CSASPGLAGSLNEQFF; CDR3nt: TGCAGTGCTAGCCCGGGACTAGCGGGATCATTGAATGAGCAGTTCTTC
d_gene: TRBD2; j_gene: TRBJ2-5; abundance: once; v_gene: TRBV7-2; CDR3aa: CAGSPGLAGEETQYF; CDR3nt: TGTGCCGGCAGCCCAGGACTAGCGGGGGAAGAGACCCAGTACTTC
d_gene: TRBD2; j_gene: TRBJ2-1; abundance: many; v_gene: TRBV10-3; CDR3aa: CAISESTRELAGAGNEQFF; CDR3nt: TGTGCCATCAGTGAGTCGACTCGAGAACTAGCGGGAGCGGGAAATGAGCAGTTCTTC
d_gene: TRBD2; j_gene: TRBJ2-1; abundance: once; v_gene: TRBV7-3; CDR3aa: CASSATSGRSDEQFF; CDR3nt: TGTGCCAGCAGCGCGACTAGCGGGAGATCGGATGAGCAGTTCTTC
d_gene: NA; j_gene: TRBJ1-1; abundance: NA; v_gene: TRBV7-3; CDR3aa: CASSLYFGKNTEAFF; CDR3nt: TGTGCCAGCAGCTTATATTTCGGAAAGAACACTGAAGCTTTCTTT
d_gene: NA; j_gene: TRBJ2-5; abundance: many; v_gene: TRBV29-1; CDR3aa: CSVESRTETQYF; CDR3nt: TGCAGCGTTGAGAGCCGAACGGAGACCCAGTACTTC
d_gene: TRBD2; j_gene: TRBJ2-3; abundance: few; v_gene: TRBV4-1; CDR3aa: CASSQGVGGPWTDTQYF; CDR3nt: TGCGCCAGCAGCCAAGGAGTGGGAGGGCCCTGGACAGATACGCAGTATTTT
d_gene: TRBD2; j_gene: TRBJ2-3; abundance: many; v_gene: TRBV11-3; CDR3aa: CASSSRAGLAGADTQYF; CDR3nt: TGTGCCAGCAGCTCTCGAGCGGGACTAGCGGGAGCAGATACGCAGTATTTT
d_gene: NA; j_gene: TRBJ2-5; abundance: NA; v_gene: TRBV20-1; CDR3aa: CSARRASETQYF; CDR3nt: TGCAGTGCTAGGCGGGCCTCAGAGACCCAGTACTTC
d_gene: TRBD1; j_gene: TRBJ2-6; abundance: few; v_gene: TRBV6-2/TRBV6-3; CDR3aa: CASRAGTGDSGANVLTF; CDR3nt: TGTGCCAGCAGAGCCGGGACAGGGGACTCTGGGGCCAACGTCCTGACTTTC
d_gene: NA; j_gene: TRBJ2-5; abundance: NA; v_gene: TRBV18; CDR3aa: CASSPDLQETQYF; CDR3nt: TGTGCCAGCTCACCCGATCTCCAAGAGACCCAGTACTTC
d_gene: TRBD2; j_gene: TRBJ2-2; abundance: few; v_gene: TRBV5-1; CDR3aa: CASSLVSGRTGELFF; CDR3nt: TGCGCCAGCAGCTTGGTTAGCGGGAGAACCGGGGAGCTGTTTTTT
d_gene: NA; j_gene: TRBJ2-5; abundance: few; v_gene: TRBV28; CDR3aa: CASSFDGQGETQYF; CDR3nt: TGTGCCAGCAGTTTTGACGGCCAGGGAGAGACCCAGTACTTC
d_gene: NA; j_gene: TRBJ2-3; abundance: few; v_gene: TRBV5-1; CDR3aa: CASSFGGAGTDTQYF; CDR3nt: TGCGCCAGCAGCTTCGGAGGGGCAGGCACAGATACGCAGTATTTT
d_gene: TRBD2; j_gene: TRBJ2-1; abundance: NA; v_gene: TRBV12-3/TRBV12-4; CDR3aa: CASSPRTSGGLNEQFF; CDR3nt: TGTGCCAGCAGTCCGAGGACTAGCGGGGGGTTGAATGAGCAGTTCTTC
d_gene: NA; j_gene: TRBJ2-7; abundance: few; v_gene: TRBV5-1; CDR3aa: CASSLADSGYEQYF; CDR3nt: TGCGCCAGCAGCTTGGCGGACAGCGGGTACGAGCAGTACTTC
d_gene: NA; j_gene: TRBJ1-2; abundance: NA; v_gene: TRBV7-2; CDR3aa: CASSSAQGGGYTF; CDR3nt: TGTGCCAGCAGCTCCGCGCAGGGAGGGGGCTACACCTTC
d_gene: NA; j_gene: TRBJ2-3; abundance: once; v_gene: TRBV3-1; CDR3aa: CASSQEAASSDTQYF; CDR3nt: TGTGCCAGCAGCCAAGAGGCAGCGTCCTCAGATACGCAGTATTTT
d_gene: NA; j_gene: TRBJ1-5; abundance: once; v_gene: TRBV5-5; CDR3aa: CASSQQAGVSNQPQHF; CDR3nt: TGTGCCAGCAGCCAGCAGGCGGGTGTGAGCAATCAGCCCCAGCATTTT
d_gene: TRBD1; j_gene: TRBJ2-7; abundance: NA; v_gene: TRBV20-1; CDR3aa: CKGQSPYEQYF; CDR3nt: TGCAAGGGACAGTCCCCCTACGAGCAGTACTTC
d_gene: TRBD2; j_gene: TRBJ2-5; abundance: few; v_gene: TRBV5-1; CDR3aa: CASSVSGSPKETQYF; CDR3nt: TGCGCCAGCAGCGTGAGCGGGAGTCCCAAGGAGACCCAGTACTTC
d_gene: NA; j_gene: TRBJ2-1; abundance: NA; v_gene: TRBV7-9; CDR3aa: CASSLLGGIELANEQFF; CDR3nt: TGTGCCAGCAGCCTCCTTGGGGGAATCGAGTTGGCTAATGAGCAGTTCTTC
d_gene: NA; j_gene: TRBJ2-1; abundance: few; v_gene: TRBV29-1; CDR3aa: CSVDGGGGNEQFF; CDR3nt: TGCAGTGTTGATGGCGGAGGGGGAAATGAGCAGTTCTTC
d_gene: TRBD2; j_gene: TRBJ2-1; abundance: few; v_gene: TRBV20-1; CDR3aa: CSAAKIAGVGNEQFF; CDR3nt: TGCAGTGCTGCCAAAATAGCGGGAGTAGGTAATGAGCAGTTCTTC
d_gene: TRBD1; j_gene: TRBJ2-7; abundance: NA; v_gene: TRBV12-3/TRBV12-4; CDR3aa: CASSPVGQAYEQYF; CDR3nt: TGTGCCAGCAGCCCCGTTGGACAGGCGTACGAGCAGTACTTC
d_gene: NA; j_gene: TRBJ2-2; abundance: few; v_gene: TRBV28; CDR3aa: CASSLRRFPGGTGELFF; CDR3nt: TGTGCCAGCAGCCTACGTCGATTTCCTGGGGGCACCGGGGAGCTGTTTTTT
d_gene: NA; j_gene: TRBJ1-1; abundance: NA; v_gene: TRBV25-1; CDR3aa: CASKGSGTGTEAFF; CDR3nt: TGTGCCAGCAAGGGATCGGGGACTGGCACTGAAGCTTTCTTT
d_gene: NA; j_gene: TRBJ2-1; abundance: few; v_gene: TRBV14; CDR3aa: CASSQDPLAEQFF; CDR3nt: TGTGCCAGCAGCCAAGATCCCCTAGCGGAGCAGTTCTTC
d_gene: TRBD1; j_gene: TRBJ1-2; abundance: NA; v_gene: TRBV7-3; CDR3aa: CASSLMDRVNYGYTF; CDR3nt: TGTGCCAGCAGCTTAATGGACAGGGTAAACTATGGCTACACCTTC
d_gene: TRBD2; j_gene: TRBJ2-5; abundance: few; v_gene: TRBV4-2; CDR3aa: CASSPLPTSGSGETQYF; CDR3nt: TGTGCCAGCAGCCCCCTGCCAACTAGCGGGAGTGGGGAGACCCAGTACTTC
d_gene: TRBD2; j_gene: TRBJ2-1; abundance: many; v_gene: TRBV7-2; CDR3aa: CASSPPGLAGGREQFF; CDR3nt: TGTGCCAGCAGCCCCCCGGGACTAGCGGGAGGTAGGGAGCAGTTCTTC
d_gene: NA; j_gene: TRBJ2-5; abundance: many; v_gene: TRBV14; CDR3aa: CASSQVSETQYF; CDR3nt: TGTGCCAGCAGCCAAGTTTCGGAGACCCAGTACTTC
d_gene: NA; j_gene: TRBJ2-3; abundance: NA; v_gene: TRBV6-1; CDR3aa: CASRESGTSTDTQYF; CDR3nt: TGTGCCAGCAGGGAGTCCGGGACTAGCACAGATACGCAGTATTTT
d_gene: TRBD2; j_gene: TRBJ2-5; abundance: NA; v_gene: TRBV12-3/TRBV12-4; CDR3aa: CASSFPGLAGRETQYF; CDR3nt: TGTGCCAGCAGTTTTCCGGGACTAGCGGGGAGGGAGACCCAGTACTTC
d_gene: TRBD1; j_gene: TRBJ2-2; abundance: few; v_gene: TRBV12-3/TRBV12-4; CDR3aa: CASSSRDSNTGELFF; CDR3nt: TGTGCCAGCAGTTCCCGGGACAGCAACACCGGGGAGCTGTTTTTT
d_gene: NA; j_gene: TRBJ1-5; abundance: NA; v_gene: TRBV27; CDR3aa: CASSFDRVNQPQHF; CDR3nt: TGTGCCAGCAGTTTCGACAGAGTCAATCAGCCCCAGCATTTT
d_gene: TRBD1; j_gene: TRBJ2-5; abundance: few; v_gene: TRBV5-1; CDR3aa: CASSLADRGEQETQYF; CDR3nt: TGCGCCAGCAGCTTGGCTGACAGGGGGGAACAAGAGACCCAGTACTTC
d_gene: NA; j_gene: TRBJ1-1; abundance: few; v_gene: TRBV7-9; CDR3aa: CASSLAPPLNTEAFF; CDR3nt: TGTGCCAGCAGCTTAGCGCCCCCCTTGAACACTGAAGCTTTCTTT
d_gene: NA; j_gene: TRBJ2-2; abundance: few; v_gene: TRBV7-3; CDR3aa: CASSLTVTGELFF; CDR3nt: TGTGCCAGCAGCTTAACCGTCACCGGGGAGCTGTTTTTT
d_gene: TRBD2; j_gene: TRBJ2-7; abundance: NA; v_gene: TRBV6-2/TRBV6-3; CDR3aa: CASVSREAYNEQYF; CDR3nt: TGTGCCAGCGTGTCGCGGGAGGCCTACAATGAGCAGTACTTC